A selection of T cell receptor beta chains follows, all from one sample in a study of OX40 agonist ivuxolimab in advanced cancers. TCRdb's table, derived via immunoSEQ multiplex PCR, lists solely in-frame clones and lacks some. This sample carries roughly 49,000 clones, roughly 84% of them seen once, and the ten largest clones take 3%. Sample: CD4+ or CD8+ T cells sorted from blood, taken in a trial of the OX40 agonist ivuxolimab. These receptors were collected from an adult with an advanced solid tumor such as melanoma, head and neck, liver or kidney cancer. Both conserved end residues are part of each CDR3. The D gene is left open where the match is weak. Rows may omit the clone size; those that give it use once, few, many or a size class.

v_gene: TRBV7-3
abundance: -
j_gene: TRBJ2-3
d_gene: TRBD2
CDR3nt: TGTGCCAGCAGCAGACTAGCCCAATCCCCCACAGATACGCAGTATTTT
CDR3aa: CASSRLAQSPTDTQYF

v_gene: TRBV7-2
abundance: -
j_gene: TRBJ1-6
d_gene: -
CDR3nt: TGTGCCAGCAGGGGAGCCCAAGAGCCCCTCCACTTT
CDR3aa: CASRGAQEPLHF

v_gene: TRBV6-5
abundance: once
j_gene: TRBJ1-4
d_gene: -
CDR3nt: TGTGCCAGCAGACGAACCCCAACTAATGAAAAACTGTTTTTT
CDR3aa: CASRRTPTNEKLFF

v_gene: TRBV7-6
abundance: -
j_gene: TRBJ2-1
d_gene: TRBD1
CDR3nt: TGTGCCAGCCAATCGGGGACAGGGTTTTTTGAGCAGTTCTTC
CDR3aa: CASQSGTGFFEQFF

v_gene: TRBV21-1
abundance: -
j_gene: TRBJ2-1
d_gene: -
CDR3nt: TGTGCCATCCAGGCCGGGACAGCCCACAATGAGCAGTTCTTC
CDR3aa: CAIQAGTAHNEQFF

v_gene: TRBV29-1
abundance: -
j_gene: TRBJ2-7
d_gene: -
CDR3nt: TGCAGCGTTGGGGGGGGACAGGTGAACTACGAGCAGTACTTC
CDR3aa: CSVGGGQVNYEQYF

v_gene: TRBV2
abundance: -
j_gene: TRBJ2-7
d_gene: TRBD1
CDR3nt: TGTGCCAGCACCGACAGGGGCTACGAGCAGTACTTC
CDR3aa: CASTDRGYEQYF

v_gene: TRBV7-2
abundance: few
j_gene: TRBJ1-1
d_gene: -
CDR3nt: TGTGCCAGCAGACCCAATAAGGGGGGGAGCACTGAAGCTTTCTTT
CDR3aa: CASRPNKGGSTEAFF

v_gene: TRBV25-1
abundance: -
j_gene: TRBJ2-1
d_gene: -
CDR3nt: TGTGCCAGCAGTGTATCGGTAGACAGTTTAATGAGCAATGAGCAGTTCTTC
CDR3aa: CASSVSVDSLMSNEQFF

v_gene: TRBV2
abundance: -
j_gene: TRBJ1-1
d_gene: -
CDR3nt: TGTGCCAGCGAGAGACGGTACGAAGCTTTCTTT
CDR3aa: CASERRYEAFF

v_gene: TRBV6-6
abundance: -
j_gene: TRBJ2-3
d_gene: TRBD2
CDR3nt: TGTGCCAGCAGTTACTCCTTAGCGGGGGCCACAGATACGCAGTATTTT
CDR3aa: CASSYSLAGATDTQYF

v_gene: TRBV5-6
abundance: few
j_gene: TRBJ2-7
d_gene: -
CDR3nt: TGTGCCAGCAGCTTGGGCGGCTACGAGCAGTACTTC
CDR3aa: CASSLGGYEQYF

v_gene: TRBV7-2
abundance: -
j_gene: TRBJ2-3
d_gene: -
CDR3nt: TGTGCCAGCAGCCCCGGTGGGGGGGCCGCAGATACGCAGTATTTT
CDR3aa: CASSPGGGAADTQYF

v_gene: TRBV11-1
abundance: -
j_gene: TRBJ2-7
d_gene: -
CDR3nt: TGTGCCAGCAGCTTAGACAGGTGGGACTACGAGCAGTACTTC
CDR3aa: CASSLDRWDYEQYF

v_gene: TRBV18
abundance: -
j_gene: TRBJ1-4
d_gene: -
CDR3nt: TGTGCCAGCTCACCACGCCCAGGGTCGGGAGCAACTAATGAAAAACTGTTTTTT
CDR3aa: CASSPRPGSGATNEKLFF

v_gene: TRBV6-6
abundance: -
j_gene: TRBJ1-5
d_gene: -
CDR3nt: TGTGCCAGCAGAAGCGGACGGTTGAGCAATCAGCCCCAGCATTTT
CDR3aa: CASRSGRLSNQPQHF

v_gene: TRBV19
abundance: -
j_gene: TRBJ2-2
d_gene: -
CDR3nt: TGTGCCACCCGACAAATAGCCGGGGAGCTGTTTTTT
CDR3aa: CATRQIAGELFF

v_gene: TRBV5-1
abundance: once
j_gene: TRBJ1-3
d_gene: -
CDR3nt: TGCGCCAGCAGCTTGAGGGCTGACAGGCCCTCTGGAAACACCATATATTTT
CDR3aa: CASSLRADRPSGNTIYF

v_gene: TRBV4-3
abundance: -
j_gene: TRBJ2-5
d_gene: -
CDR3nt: TGCGCCAGCAGCCAAGAACACGGTCTGCAGTCCCAGTACTTC
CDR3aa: CASSQEHGLQSQYF

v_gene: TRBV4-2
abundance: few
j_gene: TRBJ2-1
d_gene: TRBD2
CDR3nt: TGTGCCAGCAGCCAACGCGGGACTAGCGGGGGCCATGAGCAGTTCTTC
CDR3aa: CASSQRGTSGGHEQFF

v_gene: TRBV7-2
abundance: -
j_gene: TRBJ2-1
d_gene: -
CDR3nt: TGTGCCAGCAGCTTAAGTCCCCCGGATGAGCAGTTCTTC
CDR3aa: CASSLSPPDEQFF

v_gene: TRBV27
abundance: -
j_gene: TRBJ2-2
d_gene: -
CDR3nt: TGTGCCAGCAGTTTATTCTCCAAGACGGTTTCCCCCGGGGAGCTGTTTTTT
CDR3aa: CASSLFSKTVSPGELFF

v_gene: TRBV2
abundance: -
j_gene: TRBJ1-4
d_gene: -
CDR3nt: TGTGCCAGCAACAGGGAGAGTGAAAAACTGTTTTTT
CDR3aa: CASNRESEKLFF

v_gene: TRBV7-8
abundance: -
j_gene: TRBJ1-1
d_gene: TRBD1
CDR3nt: TGTGCCAGCAGCTTCCCCCCAGGGGGGGCGAACACTGAAGCTTTCTTT
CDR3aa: CASSFPPGGANTEAFF

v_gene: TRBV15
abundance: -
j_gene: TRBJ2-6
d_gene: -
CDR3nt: TGTGCCACCAGCAGAGATGCCAGTAGGGCTGGGGCCAACGTCCTGACTTTC
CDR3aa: CATSRDASRAGANVLTF

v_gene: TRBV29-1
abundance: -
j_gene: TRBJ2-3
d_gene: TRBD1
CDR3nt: TGCAGCGTACGTCCGGGACAGACCACAGATACGCAGTATTTT
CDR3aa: CSVRPGQTTDTQYF

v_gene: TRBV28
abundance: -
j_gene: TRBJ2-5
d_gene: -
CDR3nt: TGTGCCAGCAGTTTACCGGCGAGTTGGAACACGGAGACCCAGTACTTC
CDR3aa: CASSLPASWNTETQYF

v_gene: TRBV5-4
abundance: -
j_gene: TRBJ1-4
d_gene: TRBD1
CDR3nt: TGTGCCAGCAGCCCACACGGGACAGGGGATGAAAAACTGTTTTTT
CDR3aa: CASSPHGTGDEKLFF

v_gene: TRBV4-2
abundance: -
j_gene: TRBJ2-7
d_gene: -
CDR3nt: TGTGCCAGCAGCCGTTACCTAACCGGGAACCCCCCACTCTACGAGCAGTACTTC
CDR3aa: CASSRYLTGNPPLYEQYF

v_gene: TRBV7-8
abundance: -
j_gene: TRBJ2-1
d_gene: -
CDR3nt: TGTGCCAGCAGCATACGATGGACCGAGGCGTACAATGAGCAGTTCTTC
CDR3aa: CASSIRWTEAYNEQFF

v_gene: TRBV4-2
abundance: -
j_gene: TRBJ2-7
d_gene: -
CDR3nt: TGTGCCAGCAGCCAAGATCTCAGGGCCTACGAGCAGTACTTC
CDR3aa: CASSQDLRAYEQYF

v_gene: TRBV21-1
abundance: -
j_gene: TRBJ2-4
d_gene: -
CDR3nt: TGTGCCAGCAGCAAAGGAGGGCCCAAAAACATTCAGTACTTC
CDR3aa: CASSKGGPKNIQYF

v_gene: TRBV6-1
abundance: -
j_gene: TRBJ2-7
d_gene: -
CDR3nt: TGTGCCAGCAGCCACCTGACGGACTACGAGCAGTACTTC
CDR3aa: CASSHLTDYEQYF

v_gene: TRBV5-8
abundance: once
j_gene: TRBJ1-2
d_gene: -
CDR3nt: TGTGCCAGCAGCTTGGCTGCTTGGCGGGAGGGAGGCTACACCTTC
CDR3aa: CASSLAAWREGGYTF

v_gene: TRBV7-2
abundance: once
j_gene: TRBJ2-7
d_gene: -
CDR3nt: TGTGCCAGCAGCGATTACCGACAGCGATCCTACGAGCAGTACTTC
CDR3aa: CASSDYRQRSYEQYF

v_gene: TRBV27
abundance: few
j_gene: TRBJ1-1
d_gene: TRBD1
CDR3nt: TGTGCCAGCAGTCTACGGGGACAGGGTTGGACTGAAGCTTTCTTT
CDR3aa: CASSLRGQGWTEAFF

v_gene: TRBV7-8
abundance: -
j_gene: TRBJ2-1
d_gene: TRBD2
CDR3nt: TGTGCCAGCAGCTTACTCGGGGGGGTTTGGGACAATGAGCAGTTCTTC
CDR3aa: CASSLLGGVWDNEQFF

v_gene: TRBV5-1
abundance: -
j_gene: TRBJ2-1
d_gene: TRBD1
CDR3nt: TGCGCCAGCAGCTTGGCCTGGGTTAACACAGGGGGCTCCTACAATGAGCAGTTCTTC
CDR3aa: CASSLAWVNTGGSYNEQFF

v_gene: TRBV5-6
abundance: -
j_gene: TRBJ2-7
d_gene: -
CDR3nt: TGTGCCAGCAGCTTGTACGGGTACGAGCAGTACTTC
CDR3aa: CASSLYGYEQYF

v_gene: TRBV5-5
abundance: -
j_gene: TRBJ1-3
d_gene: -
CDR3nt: TGTGCCAGCAGCCGTAACCTGATCCAGACAGGAGCTGGAAACACCATATATTTT
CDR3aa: CASSRNLIQTGAGNTIYF

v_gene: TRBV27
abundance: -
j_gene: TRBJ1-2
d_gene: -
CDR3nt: TGTGCCAGCAGTCCAAACAGGGCGTCTAGCTATGGCTACACCTTC
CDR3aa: CASSPNRASSYGYTF

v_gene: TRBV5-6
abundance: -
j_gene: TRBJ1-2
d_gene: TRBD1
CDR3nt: TGTGCCAGCAGCACTAGGACAGGGGGCTACACCTTC
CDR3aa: CASSTRTGGYTF

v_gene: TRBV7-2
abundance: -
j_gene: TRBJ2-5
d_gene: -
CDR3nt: TGTGCCAGCAGCCGCCCTCGAGGGCAAGAGACCCAGTACTTC
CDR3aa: CASSRPRGQETQYF

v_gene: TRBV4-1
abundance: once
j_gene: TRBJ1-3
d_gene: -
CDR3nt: TGCGCCAGCAGCCAAGACCGCGGGGGAGTAAGGACCCTCTCTGGAAACACCATATATTTT
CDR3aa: CASSQDRGGVRTLSGNTIYF

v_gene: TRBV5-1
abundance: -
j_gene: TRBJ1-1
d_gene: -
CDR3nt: TGCGCCAGCAGCTTGGTTGGGGGGATGAACACTGAAGCTTTCTTT
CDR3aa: CASSLVGGMNTEAFF